The sequence of this T cell receptor beta chain was determined in a study of shared T cell receptors in the human thymus. This clone occurred a few times. The germline V gene encodes CDR1 MDHEN and CDR2 SYDVKM. V lost 5 bases to trimming and J lost 5 bases; unmatched junction nucleotides: 15. This CDR3 is built from 17 residues. Some clones are missing from TCRdb's copy, which holds only in-frame ones; the method was immunoSEQ multiplex PCR. The sample lists some 640,000 clones, approximately 89% occurring once. These data also formed part of another study, on human thymus T cells. From that second work: In corrective heart surgery, resections were taken, and these provided the thymus tissue.

The TCR sequence derives from a boy younger than two with a congenital heart defect. The chain links TRBV28 to TRBJ1-5; 7 bases align to TRBD1. Source material: thymocytes. This chain's CDR3 is CASSPKLQGNEDQPQHF. The CDR3 DNA is TGTGCCAGCAGTCCAAAGCTACAGGGGAATGAGGATCAGCCCCAGCATTTT.